This TCR beta chain was found in a study of blood T cells in healthy people across ages. The CDR3 covers 13 residues. The V gene lost 4 bases and the J gene lost 5 bases, with 9 bases spanning the gap. Germline lookup yields CDR1 LGHDT and CDR2 YNNKEL (reference sequence). Findings and limits, study-wide: Changes in expanded clonotypes were possibly confounded, as the CMV status of donors was unknown. TCR beta diversity was tightly associated with the proportion of naive T cells.

As for this clonotype: What it binds is unknown.

With a J-beta primer mix and a sample-barcoded 5' primer, a second PCR ran about 6 to 11 cycles. A tag from a template-switch adaptor with 12 random nucleotides marked each cDNA molecule. Every sample returned 2.5 million or more CDR3-containing paired-end reads. TCRdb analysed the 5' RACE reads with MiXCR anew, one entry per CDR3 protein. The sample contains approximately 690,000 distinct CDR3 sequences, 58% of which appear only once. The chain couples TRBV3-1 to TRBJ2-1; D gene ambiguous. The material sequenced was blood. This receptor was obtained from a man aged 60 to 69 in good health. DNA of the CDR3: TGTGCCAGCAGCCTAACTTGGGACAATGAGCAGTTCTTC. Its protein is CASSLTWDNEQFF.